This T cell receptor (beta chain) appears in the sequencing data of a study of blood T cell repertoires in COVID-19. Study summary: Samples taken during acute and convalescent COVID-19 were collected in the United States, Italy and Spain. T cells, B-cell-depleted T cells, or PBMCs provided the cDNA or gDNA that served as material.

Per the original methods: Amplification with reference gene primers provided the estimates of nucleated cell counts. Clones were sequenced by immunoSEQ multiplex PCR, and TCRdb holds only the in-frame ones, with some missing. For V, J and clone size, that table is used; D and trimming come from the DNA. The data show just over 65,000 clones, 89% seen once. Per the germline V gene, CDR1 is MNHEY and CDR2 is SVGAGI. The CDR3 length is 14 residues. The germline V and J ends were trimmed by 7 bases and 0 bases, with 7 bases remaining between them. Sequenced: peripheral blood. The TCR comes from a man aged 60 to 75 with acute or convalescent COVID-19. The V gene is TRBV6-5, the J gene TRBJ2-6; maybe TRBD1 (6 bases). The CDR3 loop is CASKDSSGANVLTF. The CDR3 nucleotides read TGTGCCAGCAAGGACAGCTCTGGGGCCAACGTCCTGACTTTC.